One sample yielded the 9 T cell receptor beta chains listed below, sequenced in a study of T cell responses to AZD1222 COVID-19 vaccine. Using immunoSEQ multiplex PCR, the repertoire was profiled, and TCRdb retains in-frame clones only, with some absent. The sample holds 150,000 to 200,000 clones, 70% to 90% seen once. The sample here was peripheral blood, taken on day 0 of AZD1222 vaccination. The receptors here all came from an adult in good health.

The chain recombines TRBV3-1 (or the pseudogene TRBV3-2) with TRBJ2-1; the match to TRBD2 covers 11 bases. The CDR3 totals 15 residues. CDR1 and CDR2 from the germline V gene are LGHDT and YNNKEL (reference sequence). The junction had 8 bases not matched to a gene; V was cut back by 2 bases and J by 11 bases. The CDR3 spells CASSQIGSGGAQQFF. CDR3 DNA: TGTGCCAGCAGCCAAATCGGTAGCGGGGGGGCCCAGCAGTTCTTC.

The chain carries TRBV28 and TRBJ2-5; 9 nucleotides match TRBD1. Germline loops: CDR1 MDHEN, CDR2 SYDVKM. With 7 bases clipped from V and 0 bases from J, the junction kept 9 bases outside the gene matches. The CDR3 totals 16 residues. DNA of the CDR3: TGTGCCAGCACCCAATCCGGACAGGGGCACCAAGAGACCCAGTACTTC. The encoded protein is CASTQSGQGHQETQYF.

The rearrangement uses TRBV9 and TRBJ1-1; the D is unclear. This CDR3 has 13 amino acids. Deletions cut 3 bases from V and 2 bases from J, with 8 bases between. Germline V gene lookup returns CDR1 SGDLS and CDR2 YYNGEE. CDR3 in DNA: TGTGCCAGCAGCGCCCTGAGTAACACTGAAGCTTTCTTT. Translated, it gives CASSALSNTEAFF.

The V call is TRBV6-1, the J call TRBJ2-3, with 11 bases lining up with TRBD1. There are 14 residues in the CDR3. The V gene end was trimmed by 3 bases and the J gene end by 4 bases; junction bases not matched to a gene: 0. Germline V gene sequence: CDR1 MNHNS, CDR2 SASEGT. The CDR3 nucleotides read TGTGCCAGCAGTGAGGGACAGGGGGCAGATACGCAGTATTTT. Its protein product is CASSEGQGADTQYF.

This clone was recorded once. The genes are TRBV6-5 and TRBJ1-1; 7 bases align to TRBD1. V was clipped by 5 bases and J by 1 base; unmatched bases: 7. The CDR3 length is 15 residues. CDR1 MNHEY and CDR2 SVGAGI come from the germline V gene. The CDR3 protein is CASSRDSGTNTEAFF. DNA of the CDR3: TGTGCCAGCAGTCGGGACAGTGGGACGAACACTGAAGCTTTCTTT.

This sequence joins TRBV2 and TRBJ2-1; 10 nucleotides align to TRBD2. The V segment lost 4 bases and the J segment 6 bases; nucleotides outside the gene matches: 0. CDR1 is SNHLY and CDR2 is FYNNEI in the germline V gene. This CDR3 comprises 13 residues. The CDR3 reads CASSGTSGNEQFF. DNA for the CDR3: TGTGCCAGCAGTGGGACTAGCGGCAATGAGCAGTTCTTC.

This chain connects TRBV5-1 to TRBJ1-4; 9 bases line up with TRBD1. CDR3 size: 14 residues. Germline V gives CDR1 SGHRS, CDR2 YFSETQ. V shed 4 bases and J 10 bases; nucleotides not matched to a gene: 8. The CDR3 DNA follows: TGCGCCAGCAGCGTGCCGGGACAGGGTGGAAAACTGTTTTTT. Amino acids: CASSVPGQGGKLFF.

On this clone: The same CDR3 also results from other DNA sequences found in this sample. The chain has TRBV3-1 (or the pseudogene TRBV3-2) and TRBJ1-2; 8 nucleotides line up with TRBD1. The V gene's germline CDR1 is LGHDT and CDR2 YNNKEL (reference sequence). The CDR3 has 13 residues. V gave up 1 base and J gave up 6 bases; unmatched junction bases: 1. CDR3 region: CASSQGTGNGYTF. Here the CDR3 DNA reads TGTGCCAGCAGCCAAGGGACAGGGAATGGCTACACCTTC.

J is TRBJ2-1 and V is TRBV25-1; tentative D call: TRBD1 (5 bases). The CDR3 has 14 amino acids. V lost 6 bases and J lost 3, with 12 bases in between. The V gene's germline CDR1 is MGHDK and CDR2 SYGVNS. CDR3 amino acids: CASSVRQNYNEQFF. The CDR3 nucleotides read TGTGCCAGCAGCGTAAGACAGAACTACAATGAGCAGTTCTTC.